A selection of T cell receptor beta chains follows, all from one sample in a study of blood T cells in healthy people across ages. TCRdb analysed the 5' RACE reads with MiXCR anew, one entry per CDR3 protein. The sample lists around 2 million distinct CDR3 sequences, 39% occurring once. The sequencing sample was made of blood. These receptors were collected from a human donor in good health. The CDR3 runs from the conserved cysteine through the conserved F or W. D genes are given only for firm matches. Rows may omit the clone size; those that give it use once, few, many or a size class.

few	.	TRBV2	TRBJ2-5	TGTGCCAGAAAACCCCCAGGGGGGAGTGCGGAGACCCAGTACTTC	CARKPPGGSAETQYF
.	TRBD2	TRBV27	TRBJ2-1	TGTGCCAGCACCGGACTAGCGACGCCTTACAATGAGCAGTTCTTC	CASTGLATPYNEQFF
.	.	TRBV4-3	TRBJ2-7	TGCGCCAGCAGCCAAGATTTGGCCAGGCTCTCCTGCGAGCAGTACTTC	CASSQDLARLSCEQYF
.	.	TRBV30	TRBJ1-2	TGTGTCAGCCTTGGGGGTTACTATGGCTACACCTTC	CVSLGGYYGYTF
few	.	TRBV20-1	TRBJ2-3	TGCAGTGCATCCGACCGGGAGTCTAGCACAGATACGCAGTATTTT	CSASDRESSTDTQYF
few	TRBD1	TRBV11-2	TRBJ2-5	TGTGCCAGCAGGCTAGAAGACAGGGGAGAAGAGACCCAGTACTTC	CASRLEDRGEETQYF
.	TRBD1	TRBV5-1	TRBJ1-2	TGCGCCAGCAGCAGTTCTAACAGGGGATATGGCTACACCTTC	CASSSSNRGYGYTF
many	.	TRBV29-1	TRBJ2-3	TGCAGCGTACCGAGGGGGGGAAGCACAGATACGCAGTATTTT	CSVPRGGSTDTQYF
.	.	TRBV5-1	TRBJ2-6	TGCGCCAGCAGCCCGCAACTTCGAGGTGGGGCCAACGTCCGGACTTTC	CASSPQLRGGANVRTF
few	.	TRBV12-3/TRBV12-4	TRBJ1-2	TGTGCCAGCACCTTATCTGGGACCGGGACCTCAGTCGGAGGCTACACCTTC	CASTLSGTGTSVGGYTF
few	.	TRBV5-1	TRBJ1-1	TGCGCCAGCAGCTTGGATGGGGTAGGTGGGACTGAAGCTTTCTTT	CASSLDGVGGTEAFF